The T cell receptor beta chain under discussion was sequenced for a study of lymphopenia after photon versus proton radiotherapy. CDR3 length equals 16 residues. CDR1 LNHDA and CDR2 SQIVND come from the germline V gene (reference sequence). With 7 bases clipped from V and 0 bases from J, the junction kept 6 bases outside the gene matches. Here immunoSEQ multiplex PCR was the method, and the copy in TCRdb shows in-frame clones only, minus some. Here the sample spans tens of thousands of clones, approximately 90% being singletons. The sequencing here drew on peripheral blood, taken from a patient treated with photon-based radiotherapy. The chain couples TRBV19 to TRBJ2-2, with 9 bases aligning to TRBD1. The origin of this receptor is a woman aged 70-85 years with pancreatic cancer. CDR3 nucleotide sequence: TGTGCCAGTATATCACAGGGGGCTTCGAACACCGGGGAGCTGTTTTTT. Amino acid sequence: CASISQGASNTGELFF. Combining the CDR3 with reference TRBV19 and TRBJ2-2 gives the whole variable domain DGGITQSPKYLFRKEGQNVTLSCEQNLNHDAMYWYRQDPGQGLRLIYYSQIVNDFQKGDIAEGYSVSREKKESFPLTVTSAQKNPTAFYLCASISQGASNTGELFFGEGSRLTVL.